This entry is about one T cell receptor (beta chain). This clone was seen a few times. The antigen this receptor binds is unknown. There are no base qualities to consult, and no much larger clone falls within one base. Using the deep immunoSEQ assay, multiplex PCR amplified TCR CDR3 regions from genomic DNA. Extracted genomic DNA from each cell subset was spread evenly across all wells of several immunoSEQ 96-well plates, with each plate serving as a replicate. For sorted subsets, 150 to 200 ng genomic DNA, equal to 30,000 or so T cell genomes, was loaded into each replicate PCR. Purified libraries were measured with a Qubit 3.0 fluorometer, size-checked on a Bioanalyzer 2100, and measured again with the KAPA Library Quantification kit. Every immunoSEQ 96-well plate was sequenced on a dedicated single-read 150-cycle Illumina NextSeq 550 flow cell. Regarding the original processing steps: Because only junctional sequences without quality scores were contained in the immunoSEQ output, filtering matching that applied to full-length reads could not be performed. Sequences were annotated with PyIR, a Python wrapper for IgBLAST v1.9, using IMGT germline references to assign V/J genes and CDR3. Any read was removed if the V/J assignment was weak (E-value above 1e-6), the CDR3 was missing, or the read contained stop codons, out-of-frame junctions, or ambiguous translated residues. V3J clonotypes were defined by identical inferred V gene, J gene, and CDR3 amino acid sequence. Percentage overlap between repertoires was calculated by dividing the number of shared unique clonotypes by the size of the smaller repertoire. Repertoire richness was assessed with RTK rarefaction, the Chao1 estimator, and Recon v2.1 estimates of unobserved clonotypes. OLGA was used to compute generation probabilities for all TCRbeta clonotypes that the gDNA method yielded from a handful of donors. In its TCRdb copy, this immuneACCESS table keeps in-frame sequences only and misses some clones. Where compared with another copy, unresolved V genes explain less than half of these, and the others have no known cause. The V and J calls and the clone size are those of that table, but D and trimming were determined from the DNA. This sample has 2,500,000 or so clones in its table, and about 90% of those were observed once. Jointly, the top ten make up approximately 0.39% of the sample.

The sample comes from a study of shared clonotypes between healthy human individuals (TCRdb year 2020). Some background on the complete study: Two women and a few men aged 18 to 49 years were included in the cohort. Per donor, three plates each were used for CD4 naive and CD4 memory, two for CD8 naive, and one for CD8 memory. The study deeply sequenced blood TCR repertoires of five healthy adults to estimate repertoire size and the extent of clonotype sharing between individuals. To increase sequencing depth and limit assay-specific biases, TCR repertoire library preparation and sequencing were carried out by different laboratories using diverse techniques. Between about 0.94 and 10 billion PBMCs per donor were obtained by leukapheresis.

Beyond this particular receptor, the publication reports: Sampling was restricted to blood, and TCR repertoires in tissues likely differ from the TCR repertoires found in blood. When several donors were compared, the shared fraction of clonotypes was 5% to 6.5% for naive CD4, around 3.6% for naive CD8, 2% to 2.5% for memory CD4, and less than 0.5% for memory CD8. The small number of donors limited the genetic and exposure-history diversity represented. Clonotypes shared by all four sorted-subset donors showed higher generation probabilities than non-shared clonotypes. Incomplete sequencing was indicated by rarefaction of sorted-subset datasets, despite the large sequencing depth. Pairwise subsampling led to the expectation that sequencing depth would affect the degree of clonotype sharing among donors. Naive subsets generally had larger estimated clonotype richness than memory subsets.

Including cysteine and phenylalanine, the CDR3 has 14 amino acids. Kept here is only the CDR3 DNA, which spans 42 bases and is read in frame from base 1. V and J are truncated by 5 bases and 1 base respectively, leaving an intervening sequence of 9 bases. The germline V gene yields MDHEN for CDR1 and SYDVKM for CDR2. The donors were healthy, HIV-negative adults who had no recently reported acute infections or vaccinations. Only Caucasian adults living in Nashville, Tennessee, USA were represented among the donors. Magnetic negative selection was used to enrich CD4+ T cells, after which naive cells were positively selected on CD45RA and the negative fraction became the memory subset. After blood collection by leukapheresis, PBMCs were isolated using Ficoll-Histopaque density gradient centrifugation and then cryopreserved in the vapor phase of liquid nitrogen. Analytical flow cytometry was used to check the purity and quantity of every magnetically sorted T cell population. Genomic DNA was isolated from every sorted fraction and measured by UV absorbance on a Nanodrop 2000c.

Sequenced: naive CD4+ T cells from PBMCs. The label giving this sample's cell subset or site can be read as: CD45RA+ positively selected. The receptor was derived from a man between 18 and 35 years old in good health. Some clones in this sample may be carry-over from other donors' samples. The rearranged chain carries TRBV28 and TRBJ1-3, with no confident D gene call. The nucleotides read TGTGCCAGCAGTCAGTGGTTTTCTGGAAACACCATATATTTT. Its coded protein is CASSQWFSGNTIYF.